A selection of T cell receptor beta chains follows, all from one sample in a study of T cells in Graves' hyperthyroidism and ophthalmopathy. MiXCR was run by TCRdb on the multiplex PCR reads, yielding one entry per CDR3 protein. The table lists fewer than 600,000 distinct CDR3 sequences, less than 15% of them singletons. The specimen was blood. All receptors come from a middle-aged woman with Graves' hyperthyroidism. Each CDR3 is given with its conserved first and last residue. D genes are given only for firm matches. Clone size, where shown, is once, few, many, or a class for clones that have expanded.

v_gene: TRBV10-3; d_gene: TRBD2; j_gene: TRBJ2-7; abundance: few; CDR3nt: TGTGCCATCAGTGAGCCAGTAGCGGGAGAAGGCGAGCAGTACTTC; CDR3aa: CAISEPVAGEGEQYF
v_gene: TRBV19; d_gene: TRBD1; j_gene: TRBJ2-6; abundance: NA; CDR3nt: TGTGCCAGCACCACAGGGGTCTCTGGGGCCAACGTCCTGACTTTC; CDR3aa: CASTTGVSGANVLTF
v_gene: TRBV30; d_gene: NA; j_gene: TRBJ1-1; abundance: many; CDR3nt: TGTGCCTGGAGTGTAAGTCAGGGGACGAACACTGAAGCTTTCTTT; CDR3aa: CAWSVSQGTNTEAFF
v_gene: TRBV7-9; d_gene: NA; j_gene: TRBJ1-4; abundance: NA; CDR3nt: TGTGCCAGCAGCTTATCTTTGGGGACGGATGAAAAACTGTTTTTT; CDR3aa: CASSLSLGTDEKLFF
v_gene: TRBV5-1; d_gene: TRBD1; j_gene: TRBJ2-2; abundance: many; CDR3nt: TGCGCCAGCAGCCCGGGCGACAGGGCCGGGGAGCTGTTTTTT; CDR3aa: CASSPGDRAGELFF
v_gene: TRBV30; d_gene: TRBD1; j_gene: TRBJ2-7; abundance: many; CDR3nt: TGTGCCTGGAGTGTCCTGACAGGGGCAAACGAGCAGTACTTC; CDR3aa: CAWSVLTGANEQYF
v_gene: TRBV12-3/TRBV12-4; d_gene: TRBD1; j_gene: TRBJ1-1; abundance: many; CDR3nt: TGTGCCAGCAGAACCGGGACAGTGAACACTGAAGCTTTCTTT; CDR3aa: CASRTGTVNTEAFF
v_gene: TRBV7-2; d_gene: NA; j_gene: TRBJ2-2; abundance: few; CDR3nt: TGTGCCAGCAGCTTAGCCTTGACGGTGAACACCGGGGAGCTGTTTTTT; CDR3aa: CASSLALTVNTGELFF
v_gene: TRBV7-2; d_gene: NA; j_gene: TRBJ1-4; abundance: NA; CDR3nt: TGTGCCAGCAGCTTCGTACGAAAGGGGACGGCGGGGCCATATGAAAAACTGTTTTTT; CDR3aa: CASSFVRKGTAGPYEKLFF
v_gene: TRBV6-1; d_gene: TRBD1; j_gene: TRBJ2-2; abundance: NA; CDR3nt: TGTGCCAGCAGTGGGGCAGGGGGCATCGGGGAGCTGTTTTTT; CDR3aa: CASSGAGGIGELFF